This T cell receptor beta chain was documented in a study of OX40 agonist ivuxolimab in advanced cancers. On the study more broadly: Patients received the agonistic anti-OX40 (CD134) antibody ivuxolimab. Study-wide points: The study observed clonal expansion of CD4+ and CD8+ blood T cells by week 6 at 0.1 to 3.0 mg/kg.

The data were produced by immunoSEQ multiplex PCR, yet TCRdb's version contains in-frame clones alone and is incomplete. The sample carries roughly 100,000 clones, 85% to 90% recorded once. On this clone: The target antigen is unknown.

Looked up from germline, CDR1 is LNHDA and CDR2 is SQIVND (reference sequence). Trimming at V came to 3 bases and at J to 2 bases, leaving 6 bases not matched to a gene. The CDR3 spans 15 residues. This TCR was recovered from an adult with an advanced solid tumor such as melanoma, head and neck, liver or kidney cancer. The input for sequencing was CD4+ or CD8+ T cells sorted from blood, taken in a trial of the OX40 agonist ivuxolimab. The chain uses TRBV19 and TRBJ2-5; TRBD1 agrees at 7 bases. Here the CDR3 DNA reads TGTGCCAGTAGTATTTCGACAGGGAAACAAGAGACCCAGTACTTC. This gives the protein CASSISTGKQETQYF.